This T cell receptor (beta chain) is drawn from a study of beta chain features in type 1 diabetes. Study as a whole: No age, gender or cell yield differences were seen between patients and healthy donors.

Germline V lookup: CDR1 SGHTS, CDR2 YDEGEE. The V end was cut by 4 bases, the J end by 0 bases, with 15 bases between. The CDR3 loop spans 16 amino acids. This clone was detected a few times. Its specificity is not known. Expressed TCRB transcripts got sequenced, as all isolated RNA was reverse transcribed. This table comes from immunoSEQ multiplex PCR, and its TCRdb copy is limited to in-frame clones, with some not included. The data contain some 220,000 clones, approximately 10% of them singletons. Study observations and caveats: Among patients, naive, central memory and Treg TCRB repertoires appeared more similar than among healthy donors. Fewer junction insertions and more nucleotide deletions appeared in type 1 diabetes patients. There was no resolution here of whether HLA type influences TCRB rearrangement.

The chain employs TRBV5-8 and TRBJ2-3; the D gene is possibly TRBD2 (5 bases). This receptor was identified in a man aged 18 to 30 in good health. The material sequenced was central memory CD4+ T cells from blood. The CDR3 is CASSQGSGSSTDTQYF. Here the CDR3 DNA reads TGTGCCAGCAGCCAAGGCTCGGGATCTAGCACAGATACGCAGTATTTT.